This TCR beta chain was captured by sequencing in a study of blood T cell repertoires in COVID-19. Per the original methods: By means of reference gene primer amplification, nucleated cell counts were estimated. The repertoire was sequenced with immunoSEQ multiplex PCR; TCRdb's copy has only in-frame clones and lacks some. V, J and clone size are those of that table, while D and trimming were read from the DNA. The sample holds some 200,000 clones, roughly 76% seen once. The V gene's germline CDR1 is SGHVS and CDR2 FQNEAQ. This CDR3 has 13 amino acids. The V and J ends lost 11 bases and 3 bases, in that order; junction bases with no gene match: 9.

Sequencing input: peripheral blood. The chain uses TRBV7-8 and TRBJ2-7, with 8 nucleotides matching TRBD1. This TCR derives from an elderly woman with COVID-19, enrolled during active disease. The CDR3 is CAGGTGVNYEQYF. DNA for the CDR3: TGTGCCGGTGGGACAGGAGTTAACTACGAGCAGTACTTC.